This is a list of T cell receptor beta chains from one sample in a study of neurological immune-mediated disorders. TCRdb re-derived calls from the 5' RACE reads in MiXCR, one entry per CDR3 protein. The sample yields tens of thousands of distinct CDR3 sequences, 20% to 25% seen once. The sample consisted of PBMCs. These TCRs come from a man in his sixties with HTLV-1-associated myelopathy (HAM/TSP). Each CDR3 is given with its conserved first and last residue. D genes are given only for firm matches. Size is stated for part of the rows, as once, few or many counts, or as a class when the clone is expanded.

V	J	D	size	DNA	CDR3
TRBV7-2	TRBJ2-7	TRBD2	NA	TGTGCCAGCAGCTTCAGACTAGCGGGGGGGCCCTACGAGCAGTACTTC	CASSFRLAGGPYEQYF
TRBV5-1	TRBJ2-5	NA	NA	TGCGCCAGCAGCTTGGCTCGGAACGCGGGAGAGACCCAGTACTTC	CASSLARNAGETQYF
TRBV3-1	TRBJ2-2	NA	NA	TGTGCCAGCAGATGGAGGACCCGGGAGCTGTTTTTT	CASRWRTRELFF
TRBV6-5	TRBJ1-2	TRBD1	many	TGTGCCAGCAGCCCACGACAGGGGGCCCCTAACTATGGCTACACCTTC	CASSPRQGAPNYGYTF
TRBV3-1	TRBJ2-3	NA	many	TGTGCCAGCAGCCAAGATGTCCTTCCCATGGGCACGCAGTATTTT	CASSQDVLPMGTQYF
TRBV5-6	TRBJ2-1	NA	many	TGTGCCAGCAGCTTGTTTAGGGATGAGCAGTTCTTC	CASSLFRDEQFF
TRBV20-1	TRBJ1-2	TRBD1	many	TGCAGTGCTAGGGGACAGGGGAACTATGGCTACACCTTC	CSARGQGNYGYTF
TRBV20-1	TRBJ2-5	TRBD2	NA	TGCAGTGTTAATAGCGGGGGCGCAGGAGAGACCCAGTACTTC	CSVNSGGAGETQYF
TRBV11-2	TRBJ2-5	NA	few	TGTGCCAGCAGCTTAGAGGGACCGACGTACCAAGAGACCCAGTACTTC	CASSLEGPTYQETQYF
TRBV25-1	TRBJ2-1	NA	many	TGTGCCAGCAGGTCTGGGACATTCATCAACAATGAGCAGTTCTTC	CASRSGTFINNEQFF
TRBV20-1	TRBJ1-5	NA	NA	TGCAGTGCTAGTAAGGGAAGTCAGCCCCAGCATTTT	CSASKGSQPQHF
TRBV5-1	TRBJ2-7	TRBD1	many	TGCGCCAGCAGCTTGACCGGGACAGGGAACGTCGAGCAGTACTTC	CASSLTGTGNVEQYF
TRBV5-1	TRBJ1-4	NA	many	TGCGCCAGCAGCCCTCAGGACGGCCCTGGTGAAAAACTGTTTTTT	CASSPQDGPGEKLFF
TRBV5-1	TRBJ2-3	NA	NA	TGCGCCAGCAGAGGGACGGGTCTCACAGATACGCAGTATTTT	CASRGTGLTDTQYF
TRBV7-6	TRBJ2-3	NA	few	TGTGCCAGCAGCCCAGCTGAGGATACGCAGTATTTT	CASSPAEDTQYF
TRBV27	TRBJ2-7	NA	NA	TGTGCCAGCAGTTTATCTCCCTCCTACGAGCAGTACTTC	CASSLSPSYEQYF
TRBV20-1	TRBJ2-3	NA	many	TGCAGTGCCTCAGTCACAGATACGCAGTATTTT	CSASVTDTQYF
TRBV7-9	TRBJ1-1	TRBD1	once	TGTGCCAGCAGCTTTGCTGGACAGGGCTTAGCTATCTTC	CASSFAGQGLAIF
TRBV14	TRBJ1-2	NA	many	TGTGCCAGCAGCCAAGACCGAGCCTATGGCTACACCTTC	CASSQDRAYGYTF
TRBV7-2	TRBJ1-2	NA	many	TGTGCCAGCAGCGGTTCCGGGACATCCCAAGTCTCCAACTATGGCTACACCTTC	CASSGSGTSQVSNYGYTF
TRBV7-8	TRBJ1-5	NA	many	TGTGCCAGCAGCTTAGGAAGGTATCAGCCCCAGCATTTT	CASSLGRYQPQHF
TRBV28	TRBJ2-7	NA	many	TGTGCCAGCAGTTTCAGGGGCGAGCAGTACTTC	CASSFRGEQYF
TRBV4-1	TRBJ2-1	TRBD2	NA	TGCGCCAGCAGCCAACTGGGACTAGCGGGATTCAATGAGCAGTTCTTC	CASSQLGLAGFNEQFF
TRBV15	TRBJ2-3	NA	NA	TGTGCCACCAGCATACGACTAGAGAGCACAGATACGCAGTATTTT	CATSIRLESTDTQYF
TRBV12-3/TRBV12-4	TRBJ1-3	NA	many	TGTGCCAGCAGCCCCGGGACGGCAAACACCATATATTTT	CASSPGTANTIYF
TRBV18	TRBJ1-5	TRBD1	many	TGTGCCAGCTCACCGGACAGGGCGAAGGGGCCCCAGCATTTT	CASSPDRAKGPQHF
TRBV20-1	TRBJ2-3	TRBD2	many	TGCAGTGCTAGCCCCGCGGGAGGGTACACAGATACGCAGTATTTT	CSASPAGGYTDTQYF
TRBV5-1	TRBJ1-1	NA	medium-sized	TGCGCCAGCAGCTCGGATGGTCCTACGAACACTGAAGCTTTCTTT	CASSSDGPTNTEAFF
TRBV10-3	TRBJ2-7	TRBD1	many	TGTGCCATCAATACAGGGGGAGACTACGAGCAGTACTTC	CAINTGGDYEQYF
TRBV6-6	TRBJ1-5	TRBD1	NA	TGTGCCAGCAGCCGGACAGGGCCCGACTCCCAGCCCCAGCATTTT	CASSRTGPDSQPQHF
TRBV10-1	TRBJ2-3	NA	NA	TGCGCCAGCAGTGCAGGGGGGGGCACAGATACGCAGTATTTT	CASSAGGGTDTQYF
TRBV11-1	TRBJ2-7	NA	many	TGTGCCAGCGGTAACCGACCCGCCTACGAGCAGTACTTC	CASGNRPAYEQYF
TRBV6-5	TRBJ2-7	TRBD1	few	TGTGCCAGCGAGGGACGGGACAGGGGTCGCGAGCAGTACTTC	CASEGRDRGREQYF
TRBV28	TRBJ1-4	NA	NA	TGTGCCAGCAGTTTACCCGGGGCAGGGAAGGAAAAACTGTTTTTT	CASSLPGAGKEKLFF
TRBV27	TRBJ1-4	NA	many	TGTGCCAGCAGTAGACGGGTACCTTGGGTGTCTAATGAAAAACTGTTTTTT	CASSRRVPWVSNEKLFF
TRBV4-2	TRBJ1-2	NA	many	TGTGCCAGCAGCCAATCGGACTATGGCTACACCTTC	CASSQSDYGYTF
TRBV20-1	TRBJ2-5	NA	many	TGCAGTGCTCATATACAGGGCCAAGAGACCCAGTACTTC	CSAHIQGQETQYF
TRBV14	TRBJ1-6	NA	many	TGTGCCAGCAGCCAAGCCCTTAATTCACCCCTCCACTTT	CASSQALNSPLHF
TRBV5-1	TRBJ2-7	TRBD1	NA	TGCGCCAGCAGCGGCGGGACAGGGAGCTACGAGCAGTACTTC	CASSGGTGSYEQYF
TRBV5-1	TRBJ2-1	NA	many	TGCGCCAGCAGTTCCGACGGTTACAATGAGCAGTTCTTC	CASSSDGYNEQFF
TRBV5-1	TRBJ1-4	NA	NA	TGCGCCAGCAGCTCACGGCCTGGGGTAACTAATGAAAAACTGTTTTTT	CASSSRPGVTNEKLFF
TRBV5-6	TRBJ2-7	TRBD2	once	TGTGCCAGCAGCTTGCGCTTCAGTTCCACTAGCGGCACCTACGAGCAGTACTTC	CASSLRFSSTSGTYEQYF
TRBV6-1	TRBJ2-7	NA	NA	TGTGCCAGCAGTGATAGTTGGCCGGAGTCCTACGAGCAGTACTTC	CASSDSWPESYEQYF
TRBV7-2	TRBJ2-2	TRBD2	NA	TGTGCCAGCATCTTAGCACTTAGCGGGAGGGCCGGGGAGCTGTTTTTT	CASILALSGRAGELFF
TRBV5-1	TRBJ2-3	TRBD2	many	TGCGCCAGCAGCTCTGGACTAGCGGGAGCATCCGATACGCAGTATTTT	CASSSGLAGASDTQYF
TRBV7-9	TRBJ1-1	TRBD1	many	TGTGCCAGCAGCTTAGCGACAGGGAGAGAAGCTTTCTTT	CASSLATGREAFF
TRBV12-3/TRBV12-4	TRBJ2-2	NA	many	TGTGCCAGCAGTTTGGGCAGACCCGGGGAGCTGTTTTTT	CASSLGRPGELFF
TRBV20-1	TRBJ2-5	NA	many	TGCAGTGCTAGTCCCCGGCCGGGTACGGTCCAAGAGACCCAGTACTTC	CSASPRPGTVQETQYF
TRBV24-1	TRBJ2-1	TRBD2	many	TGTGCCACCGGGGATCGGCTAGCGGGAGGTTCCTACAATGAGCAGTTCTTC	CATGDRLAGGSYNEQFF
TRBV29-1	TRBJ2-1	TRBD1	NA	TGCAGCTCACGGACAGGTCAGGGCGGTGAGCAGTTCTTC	CSSRTGQGGEQFF
TRBV20-1	TRBJ2-1	NA	many	TGCAGTGCTCCCTCTAGCGAGAACTCCTACAATGAGCAGTTCTTC	CSAPSSENSYNEQFF
TRBV4-1	TRBJ2-2	NA	many	TGCGCCAGCAGCCAAGGGGCTTTACGGGGCCCTGGGGGCGGGGAGCTGTTTTTT	CASSQGALRGPGGGELFF
TRBV6-1	TRBJ2-5	NA	few	TGTGCCAGCAGTGAAGTCCGAACGGTGACCCAGTACTTC	CASSEVRTVTQYF
TRBV20-1	TRBJ2-3	TRBD2	many	TGCAGCTTACCCGCTATCGGGACTAGCGGGAGCCGGGGGATTTGGACGCAGTATTTT	CSLPAIGTSGSRGIWTQYF
TRBV9	TRBJ2-3	NA	many	TGTGCCAGCAGCGCTAAGCTGGGGGCAGATACGCAGTATTTT	CASSAKLGADTQYF
TRBV6-2/TRBV6-3	TRBJ1-1	TRBD1	NA	TGTGCCAGCAGTTCACTGACAGGGGGACGCACTGAAGCTTTCTTT	CASSSLTGGRTEAFF
TRBV20-1	TRBJ1-5	NA	NA	TGCAGTGCTAGAGAGGGGCAGGGGTATCAGCCCCAGCATTTT	CSAREGQGYQPQHF